One TCR beta chain is described in this entry. Authors' data handling: Amplification with reference gene primers provided the estimates of nucleated cell counts. Data came from immunoSEQ multiplex PCR; TCRdb stores just in-frame clones and leaves some out. Clone size and the V and J calls come from that table; the DNA yielded D and trimming. The sample lists 150,000 to 200,000 clones; 80% were seen once. The CDR3 is made up of 20 amino acids. Germline V lookup: CDR1 SGHRS, CDR2 YFSETQ. V was trimmed by 0 bases and J by 1 base, leaving 24 bases between them. The data stem from a study of blood T cell repertoires in COVID-19. Whole-study context: Acute-phase and convalescent COVID-19 samples originated in the United States, Italy and Spain.

Specimen: peripheral blood. This receptor was taken from a man in his sixties or seventies with active or convalescent COVID-19. The chain recombines TRBV5-1 with TRBJ2-3, with D perhaps matching TRBD1 (5 bases). The CDR3 sequence: CASSLDGVSGPGRGTDTQYF. The CDR3 nucleotides read TGCGCCAGCAGCTTGGATGGGGTCTCGGGCCCGGGCAGGGGCACAGATACGCAGTATTTT.